This T cell receptor beta chain was recorded in a study of control samples from healthy donors and cancer patients. The CDR3 has 13 residues. Germline V CDR1 and CDR2: SGHRS, YFSETQ. J lost 3 bases, V lost 3 bases, and 0 bases had no gene match. Sequencing used immunoSEQ multiplex PCR; TCRdb keeps in-frame clones, though not all of them. The sample records roughly 120,000 clones, under 95% being singletons. The source material was PBMCs. The chain employs TRBV5-1 and TRBJ1-2; 9 nucleotides match TRBD1. The TCR sequence derives from a man aged 50 to 59 with head and neck cancer. CDR3 in amino acids: CASSWDRDYGYTF. CDR3 DNA: TGCGCCAGCAGCTGGGACAGGGACTATGGCTACACCTTC.